Shown below are 25 T cell receptor beta chains from a single sample sequenced in a study of T-cell reconstitution after alpha-beta-depleted transplantation in children. Preparation of the TCRbeta library used unique molecular identifiers. Via MiXCR, TCRdb re-called the PCR reads, giving one row per CDR3 protein. The sample lists a few hundred thousand distinct CDR3 sequences; roughly 10% were seen once. The sample in question was peripheral blood, obtained 180 days after TCRalphabeta/CD19-depleted stem cell transplant. The receptors here all came from a male patient aged 2 to 10 who had a stem cell transplant for chronic granulomatous disease, so the T cells may come from the graft donor.

In its sample, this clonotype was seen many times. The genes are TRBV7-6 and TRBJ2-7; 13 bases fit TRBD2. Unmatched junction bases numbered 3, after V lost 4 bases and J lost 0 bases. CDR3 length equals 16 residues. Per the germline V gene, CDR1 is SGHVS and CDR2 is FNYEAQ. The CDR3 coding sequence is TGTGCCAGCAGCTCCGGACTAGCGGGGGCCTCCTACGAGCAGTACTTC. Its translation is CASSSGLAGASYEQYF.

The chain links TRBV19 to TRBJ2-5; D call uncertain. The germline V gene encodes CDR1 LNHDA and CDR2 SQIVND (reference sequence). Trimming took 7 bases from V and 0 from J, leaving 9 bases between them. The CDR3 length is 13 residues. CDR3 region: CASNKGYQETQYF. CDR3 nucleotide sequence: TGTGCCAGTAATAAGGGATACCAAGAGACCCAGTACTTC.

Many counts were recorded for this clonotype. This chain connects TRBV20-1 to TRBJ2-5, with D perhaps matching TRBD2 (7 bases). This CDR3 is 14 amino acids long. Trimming removed 1 base from V and 3 bases from J, with 12 bases in between. Germline V gives CDR1 DFQATT, CDR2 SNEGSKA (reference sequence). CDR3: CSARAGGGEETQYF. The CDR3 nucleotides read TGCAGTGCTAGAGCGGGGGGCGGAGAAGAGACCCAGTACTTC.

As concerns this clonotype: One base away lies a much larger clone, so this may be a sequencing read error. This chain connects TRBV7-3 to TRBJ2-2, with TRBD2 matching 7 bases. This CDR3 is 15 amino acids long. From germline, CDR1 is SGHTA and CDR2 FQGTGA. CDR3 amino acids: CVSSQRGSGTGELFF. In DNA, the CDR3 is TGTGTCAGCAGCCAGCGCGGGAGCGGTACCGGGGAGCTGTTTTTT.

This clonotype was observed at least ten times. The V call is TRBV11-2, the J call TRBJ2-3, with TRBD2 identical over 10 bases. The CDR3 sequence is 14 residues long. V was pared by 4 bases and J by 4 bases, with 2 bases of the junction left unmatched. Looked up from germline, CDR1 is SGHAT and CDR2 is FQNNGV. The CDR3 reads CASSSGTSADTQYF. The CDR3 DNA reads TGTGCCAGCAGCTCAGGGACTAGCGCAGATACGCAGTATTTT.

Many counts were recorded for this clonotype. The chain recombines TRBV7-2 with TRBJ2-3; 7 nucleotides line up with TRBD2. V shed 1 base, J shed 10 bases, and the junction held 5 bases outside the gene matches. The CDR3 has 13 amino acids. Germline loops: CDR1 SGHTA, CDR2 FQGNSA. The CDR3 region is CASSLGAGSAQYF. The CDR3 coding sequence is TGTGCCAGCAGCTTAGGAGCGGGGTCAGCGCAGTATTTT.

This clonotype was counted at least ten times. V is TRBV29-1 and J is TRBJ2-3; no clear D gene. This CDR3 comprises 11 residues. The V gene's germline CDR1 is SQVTM and CDR2 ANQGSEA. Trimming left V 2 bases short and J 6 bases short, with 6 bases between. The CDR3 sequence is CSVESPDTQYF. The CDR3 bases are TGCAGCGTTGAATCCCCCGATACGCAGTATTTT.

The chain recombines TRBV30 with TRBJ2-7, with D possibly being TRBD2 (7 bases). The CDR3 spans 11 residues. Germline values: CDR1 GTSNPN, CDR2 SVGIG (reference sequence). The CDR3 loop is CAGGEPYEQYF. DNA for the CDR3: TGTGCAGGGGGGGAGCCCTACGAGCAGTACTTC.

The J gene is TRBJ2-4, the V gene TRBV5-4; D gene uncertain. Germline loops: CDR1 SGHNT, CDR2 YYREEE (reference sequence). V lost 0 bases and J lost 6, with 7 bases in between. The CDR3 runs 13 residues. The CDR3 nucleotides are TGTGCCAGCAGCTTGGAGAGACGAAACATTCAGTACTTC. Translation gives CASSLERRNIQYF.

This clonotype was seen at least ten times. The rearrangement joins TRBV18 to TRBJ2-7; 8 bases agree with TRBD1. Germline assignment: CDR1 KGHSH and CDR2 LQKENI. This CDR3 spans 14 amino acids. J lost 5 bases, V lost 0 bases, and 3 bases had no gene match. The CDR3, as DNA: TGTGCCAGCTCACCACCTGTGGACAGGGACGAGCAGTACTTC. Translated, it gives CASSPPVDRDEQYF. The full variable domain, in which reference TRBV18 and TRBJ2-7 provide the parts outside the CDR3, is NAGVMQNPRHLVRRRGQEARLRCSPMKGHSHVYWYRQLPEEGLKFMVYLQKENIIDESGMPKERFSAEFPKEGPSILRIQQVVRGDSAAYFCASSPPVDRDEQYFGPGTRLTVT.

This clonotype has at least ten counts. This chain uses TRBV12-3 or TRBV12-4 with TRBJ2-7, with D perhaps matching TRBD1 (6 bases). The ends were cut back, 7 bases at V and 1 base at J, with 14 bases in the middle. The CDR3 has 14 residues. The CDR3 region is CASKTGTQSYEQYF. DNA of the CDR3: TGTGCCAGCAAAACCGGGACACAATCCTACGAGCAGTACTTC.

The chain has TRBV21-1 and TRBJ2-1; the DNA was not used to check the table's D call, TRBD1. TRBV21-1 constitutes a pseudogene. This CDR3 has 17 amino acids. The CDR3 sequence: CASRLSDLDREENEQFF. The DNA of the CDR3 is TGTGCCAGCAGGCTCTCCGACTTGGACAGGGAGGAAAATGAGCAGTTCTTC.

This clonotype was recorded once. The conserved phenylalanine or tryptophan is not found at the CDR3 terminus, so this likely reflects a read error. No DNA is shown, since the ends of the CDR3 on it are uncertain; the CDR3 is the one TCRdb lists. This chain connects TRBV3-1 to TRBJ2-5; the listed D gene, TRBD1, was not tested against the DNA. The CDR3 extends over 12 residues, inclusive of both ends. Germline V gene lookup returns CDR1 LGHDT and CDR2 YNNKEL (reference sequence). The CDR3 is CASSHGAETQYI.

This clonotype was counted ten times or more. The rearrangement uses TRBV9 and TRBJ2-3; no clear D. CDR1 is SGDLS and CDR2 is YYNGEE in the germline V gene. Deletions cut 4 bases from V and 0 bases from J, with 12 bases between. This CDR3 has 15 amino acids. The CDR3 bases are TGTGCCAGCAGCCCACGGACCACTAGCACAGATACGCAGTATTTT. Translation gives CASSPRTTSTDTQYF. Full variable domain (outside the CDR3, taken from reference TRBV9 and TRBJ2-3): DSGVTQTPKHLITATGQRVTLRCSPRSGDLSVYWYQQSLDQGLQFLIQYYNGEERAKGNILERFSAQQFPDLHSELNLSSLELGDSALYFCASSPRTTSTDTQYFGPGTRLTVL.

This clonotype appeared many times. This rearrangement joins TRBV6-1 to TRBJ2-3, with 11 bases that match TRBD2. The CDR3 covers 17 residues. Germline CDR1 reads MNHNS; CDR2 reads SASEGT. V lost 6 bases to trimming and J lost 2 bases; unmatched junction nucleotides: 10. CDR3 nucleotide sequence: TGTGCCAGCAGCCGCTTTACTAGCGGGGGTGTCACAGATACGCAGTATTTT. Its translation is CASSRFTSGGVTDTQYF.

This clonotype was seen ten or more times. The chain joins TRBV7-2 to TRBJ2-1, with a weak D call TRBD1 (5 bases). Deletions cut 5 bases from V and 2 bases from J, with 10 bases between. The germline V gene has CDR1 SGHTA and CDR2 FQGNSA. The CDR3 totals 14 residues. The CDR3 region is CASSPGWTYNEQFF. Written as DNA, the CDR3 is TGTGCCAGCAGCCCAGGGTGGACCTACAATGAGCAGTTCTTC. The full variable domain, in which reference TRBV7-2 and TRBJ2-1 provide the parts outside the CDR3, is GAGVSQSPSNKVTEKGKDVELRCDPISGHTALYWYRQSLGQGLEFLIYFQGNSAPDKSGLPSDRFSAERTGGSVSTLTIQRTQQEDSAVYLCASSPGWTYNEQFFGPGTRLTVL.

This chain links TRBV19 with TRBJ2-3; D is unresolved. Germline V gives CDR1 LNHDA, CDR2 SQIVND (reference sequence). Trimming removed 5 bases at V and 2 bases at J, with 8 bases between. The CDR3 consists of 13 residues. CDR3 region: CASSLVTTDTQYF. In DNA, the CDR3 is TGTGCCAGTAGTTTGGTGACCACAGATACGCAGTATTTT.

This clonotype was seen a handful of times. V usage is TRBV18 and J usage is TRBJ2-5; D may be TRBD2 (6 bases). Germline CDR1 KGHSH, CDR2 LQKENI. This CDR3 contains 14 residues. Trimming shortened V by 0 bases and J by 5 bases, and 10 bases separated the two germline ends. CDR3 sequence (DNA): TGTGCCAGCTCACCACCCCTTGGAGGGGAGACCCAGTACTTC. This translates into CASSPPLGGETQYF.

Notes on this clonotype: This may be a read error, as it is one base from a much larger clone. The CDR3 protein is CSARDSPGAYEQSF. The CDR3 bases are TGCAGTGCTAGAGATAGCCCAGGGGCCTACGAGCAGTCCTTC. The rearrangement links TRBV20-1 to TRBJ2-7; possibly TRBD1 for D (6 bases). This CDR3 comprises 14 residues. Per germline, CDR1 DFQATT and CDR2 SNEGSKA (reference sequence).

This clonotype came up many times. This chain links TRBV12-3 or TRBV12-4 with TRBJ2-1, with a weak D call TRBD2 (5 bases). The CDR3 length is 15 residues. V was pared by 10 bases and J by 8 bases, with 24 bases between. The CDR3 DNA follows: TGTGCCACCTCATTCCGGGATAATGGGTGGTATGAGCAGTTCTTC. This encodes CATSFRDNGWYEQFF.

This clonotype has a count of ten or more. This chain connects TRBV18 to TRBJ2-7; a weak D match, TRBD1 (5 bases). The CDR3 is made up of 16 amino acids. The V gene lost 4 bases and the J gene lost 1 base, with 17 bases spanning the gap. The germline V gene has CDR1 KGHSH and CDR2 LQKENI. CDR3 in amino acids: CASSRRDSIISYEQYF. The CDR3 DNA reads TGTGCCAGCTCACGGAGAGACAGTATAATTTCCTACGAGCAGTACTTC.

Comment on this clonotype: This sequence may be a read error, since a much larger clone differs from it by one base. The chain couples TRBV5-4 to TRBJ2-6; 11 positions agree with TRBD2. Germline V gene lookup returns CDR1 SGHNT and CDR2 YYREEE (reference sequence). V trimming: 3 bases; J trimming: 3 bases; junction bases outside the gene matches: 5. The CDR3 extends over 17 amino acids. Here the CDR3 reads CASSSTSGRFGANVLTF. CDR3 in DNA: TGTGCCAGCAGCTCTACTAGCGGGAGATTTGGGGCCAACGTCCTGACTTTC.

Ten or more counts support this clonotype. One junction end does not reproduce the germline sequence, and a read error may be involved. The rearrangement links TRBV11-1 to TRBJ2-3; 12 bases line up with TRBD1. Per germline, CDR1 SGHAT and CDR2 FQDESV (reference sequence). The CDR3 totals 18 residues. For the CDR3, the DNA is TGTGCCAGCAGCCTAGCAGAACCGGGACAGGGGGCGACAGATACGCAGTATTTT. Translation: CASSLAEPGQGATDTQYF.

This clonotype was recorded at least ten times. This rearrangement joins TRBV7-8 to TRBJ2-7; D possibly matches TRBD1 or TRBD2 (5 bases each). Germline V gene data show CDR1 as SGHVS and CDR2 as FQNEAQ. With 6 bases removed from V and 6 bases from J, the gap between germline ends came to 12 bases. CDR3 length: 12 amino acids. In DNA, the CDR3 is TGTGCCAGCAGTCGCCTGAGGGGCGAGCAGTACTTC. Protein product: CASSRLRGEQYF.

This rearrangement joins TRBV5-1 to TRBJ2-2; D call uncertain. The V end lost 7 bases, the J end lost 1 base, and 14 bases lay between the germline ends. The CDR3 covers 15 residues. The germline V gene encodes CDR1 SGHRS and CDR2 YFSETQ. CDR3 region: CASHSSGGNTGELFF. The DNA of the CDR3 is TGCGCCAGCCATTCGAGTGGCGGGAACACCGGGGAGCTGTTTTTT.